Listed here are 18 T cell receptor beta chains from one sample, sequenced in a study of cytomegalovirus exposure and HLA in healthy donors. 60 Vbeta and 13 Jbeta primers were used in PCR. Data came from immunoSEQ multiplex PCR; TCRdb stores just in-frame clones and leaves some out. The sample data list around 75,000 clones. Sequencing used PBMCs. All receptors derive from a man between 45 and 60 years old in good health and CMV-seropositive.

J is TRBJ2-3 and V is TRBV7-9, with TRBD2 matching 10 bases. Germline trimming cut 4 bases from V and 5 bases from J; bases unmatched to any gene: 6. The CDR3 is 15 residues long. Germline-derived CDR1 and CDR2 are SEHNR and FQNEAQ (reference sequence). CDR3 DNA sequence: TGTGCCAGCAGCTCCTCTAGCGGGGGCCGAGATACGCAGTATTTT. This encodes CASSSSSGGRDTQYF.

V usage is TRBV5-1 and J usage is TRBJ2-7, with D maybe TRBD2 (6 bases). Germline assignment: CDR1 SGHRS and CDR2 YFSETQ. This CDR3 comprises 13 residues. V was clipped by 0 bases and J by 4 bases, with 8 bases between them. CDR3 residues: CASSLGLGYEQYF. DNA of the CDR3: TGCGCCAGCAGCTTGGGACTAGGTTACGAGCAGTACTTC.

This sequence joins TRBV30 and TRBJ1-2; possible D gene TRBD1, 5 bases. Germline CDR1 reads GTSNPN; CDR2 reads SVGIG (reference sequence). V gave up 2 bases and J gave up 8 bases, with 12 bases separating them. The CDR3 covers 12 residues. The CDR3 here is CAWSTAGKGYTF. The CDR3, as DNA: TGTGCCTGGAGTACGGCAGGGAAAGGCTACACCTTC.

The chain employs TRBV5-1 and TRBJ2-3, with D maybe TRBD1 (7 bases). V lost 6 bases and J 1 base, leaving 12 bases between the germline ends. The V gene's germline CDR1 is SGHRS and CDR2 YFSETQ. This CDR3 region has 14 residues. The CDR3 here is CASNAGTGTDTQYF. The CDR3 nucleotides read TGCGCCAGCAACGCGGGGACAGGCACAGATACGCAGTATTTT.

CDR3 nucleotide sequence: TGTGCCATCAGTGACGGAGGAGATGGCTACACCTTC. The encoded protein is CAISDGGDGYTF. This rearrangement joins TRBV10-3 to TRBJ1-2, with D hard to call. The CDR3 is 12 residues long. V was clipped by 3 bases and J by 6 bases, with 8 bases between them. CDR1 ENHRY and CDR2 SYGVKD come from the germline V gene.

The chain recombines TRBV18 with TRBJ1-6; the match to TRBD1 covers 9 bases. V shed 4 bases and J 9 bases; nucleotides not matched to a gene: 10. The CDR3 runs to 16 residues. The germline gives CDR1 KGHSH, CDR2 LQKENI. The CDR3 bases are TGTGCCAGCTCACTCAATTCGGGGGACAGGGTTTCACCCCTCCACTTT. Amino acid sequence: CASSLNSGDRVSPLHF.

This rearrangement joins TRBV6-1 to TRBJ2-4, with unresolved D. The germline CDR1 and CDR2 sequences are MNHNS and SASEGT. This CDR3 is 15 amino acids long. V lost 2 bases and J lost 8, with 16 bases in between. The CDR3 region has the DNA TGTGCCAGCAGTGAAATGCCCCACCGTGGGCACATTCAGTACTTC. Its translation: CASSEMPHRGHIQYF.

The rearrangement joins TRBV5-4 to TRBJ2-1; 8 nucleotides match TRBD2. There are 15 residues in the CDR3. V gave up 1 base and J gave up 4 bases; unmatched junction bases: 4. Germline V gives CDR1 SGHNT, CDR2 YYREEE (reference sequence). The CDR3 nucleotides are TGTGCCAGCAGCTTGCGATTAGCGGGGTACAATGAGCAGTTCTTC. It translates to CASSLRLAGYNEQFF.

About this clone: An end of the junction differs from the germline gene, which may be a read error. The V call is TRBV19, the J call TRBJ1-2, with 10 bases aligning to TRBD1. This CDR3 contains 14 residues. From germline, CDR1 is LNHDA and CDR2 SQIVND (reference sequence). CDR3 in DNA: TGTGCCAGTAGCGACAGGGGGCGCAACTATGGCTGCACCTTC. It is translated as CASSDRGRNYGCTF.

The V and J genes are TRBV7-9 and TRBJ2-7; TRBD1 is a possible D gene (5 bases). There are 13 residues in the CDR3. Trimming removed 3 bases from V and 5 bases from J, with 11 bases in between. The V gene's germline CDR1 is SEHNR and CDR2 FQNEAQ (reference sequence). The CDR3 here is CASSFGQGNEQYV. Here the CDR3 DNA reads TGTGCCAGCAGCTTTGGGCAGGGCAACGAGCAGTACGTC.

The chain employs TRBV6-1 and TRBJ1-3; 9 nucleotides match TRBD1. V trimming: 7 bases; J trimming: 4 bases; junction bases outside the gene matches: 8. This CDR3 region has 15 residues. The germline V gene encodes CDR1 MNHNS and CDR2 SASEGT. The CDR3 loop reads CASTFTGGPGNTIYF. In DNA form, the CDR3 reads TGTGCCAGCACCTTTACAGGGGGCCCCGGAAACACCATATATTTT.

This rearrangement joins TRBV19 to TRBJ1-1; possible D gene TRBD1, 5 bases. The CDR3 is made up of 13 amino acids. The germline V gene has CDR1 LNHDA and CDR2 SQIVND (reference sequence). Trimming pared 4 bases from V and 1 base from J, leaving 7 bases between. CDR3 amino acids: CASSSQGNTEAFF. The DNA for the CDR3 is TGTGCCAGTAGTAGTCAGGGGAACACTGAAGCTTTCTTT.

This rearrangement joins TRBV7-2 to TRBJ1-1; no definite D call. V lost 1 base, J lost 11 bases, and 14 bases lay in between. CDR1 is SGHTA and CDR2 is FQGNSA in the germline V gene. The CDR3 has 13 amino acids. The CDR3 protein is CASSLGGVESAFF. The CDR3 DNA is TGTGCCAGCAGCTTAGGAGGAGTAGAGTCTGCTTTCTTT.

The gene calls are TRBV5-1 and TRBJ1-5, with 11 bases lining up with TRBD1. Germline CDR1 SGHRS, CDR2 YFSETQ. Trimming removed 0 bases from V and 5 bases from J; junction bases left unmatched: 1. The CDR3 totals 15 residues. CDR3 residues: CASSLGTGGDQPQHF. CDR3 DNA: TGCGCCAGCAGCTTGGGGACAGGGGGCGATCAGCCCCAGCATTTT.

The CDR3 DNA sequence: TGCGCCAGCAGCTTAGATCAGGGAAGGACTGAAGCTTTCTTT. It translates to CASSLDQGRTEAFF. The V gene is TRBV5-1, the J gene TRBJ1-1; a weak D match, TRBD1 (5 bases). Germline values: CDR1 SGHRS, CDR2 YFSETQ. The ends were cut back, 2 bases at V and 5 bases at J, with 13 bases in the middle. The CDR3 is 14 residues long.

The genes are TRBV7-9 and TRBJ2-3, with TRBD2 identical over 9 bases. With V trimmed by 5 bases and J by 2 bases, 8 bases remained unmatched. CDR3 length equals 16 residues. CDR1 is SEHNR, CDR2 FQNEAQ, per germline (reference sequence). The CDR3 spells CASSPRGGLSTDTQYF. The CDR3 nucleotides read TGTGCCAGCAGCCCGCGGGGGGGTCTGTCCACAGATACGCAGTATTTT.

The gene calls are TRBV2 and TRBJ1-2, with D possibly TRBD1 on 6 matching bases. Germline V lookup: CDR1 SNHLY, CDR2 FYNNEI. This CDR3 has 15 residues. The V and J ends lost 5 bases and 3 bases respectively, with 16 bases between them. This CDR3 reads CASSFEGGADYGYTF. CDR3 DNA sequence: TGTGCCAGCAGTTTTGAAGGGGGGGCCGACTATGGCTACACCTTC. The full variable domain, with the rest looked up from reference TRBV2 and TRBJ1-2, is EPEVTQTPSHQVTQMGQEVILRCVPISNHLYFYWYRQILGQKVEFLVSFYNNEISEKSEIFDDQFSVERPDGSNFTLKIRSTKLEDSAMYFCASSFEGGADYGYTFGSGTRLTVV.

The rearrangement links TRBV19 to TRBJ1-3; TRBD1 might be the D (6 bases). The CDR3 has 17 amino acids. Germline V gene lookup returns CDR1 LNHDA and CDR2 SQIVND (reference sequence). The V gene lost 2 bases and the J gene lost 2 bases, with 16 bases spanning the gap. CDR3 nucleotide sequence: TGTGCCAGTAGTATACGACTCGGGACACTGACTGGAAACACCATATATTTT. Encoded protein: CASSIRLGTLTGNTIYF.